The rows below give T cell receptor beta chains drawn from one sample of a study of cytomegalovirus exposure and HLA in healthy donors. Measured with immunoSEQ multiplex PCR; TCRdb has only the in-frame clones, and not every one. The sample has 80,000 to 90,000 clones; 95% to 98% are singletons. Sequenced material: PBMCs. These receptor sequences come from a man between 18 and 29 years old in good health and CMV-seronegative. The CDR3 runs from the conserved cysteine through the conserved F or W. A D gene is named only where the DNA matches it firmly. Expanded clones are given a class, and other clones once, few, many or no size at all.

cdr3_aa: CASSFPQGINTEAFF; cdr3_nt: TGTGCCAGCAGCTTTCCCCAGGGGATAAACACTGAAGCTTTCTTT; j_call: TRBJ1-1; clone_size: NA; cdr3_length: 15; d_call: NA; v_call: TRBV7-9
cdr3_aa: CASSLLNTDTQYF; cdr3_nt: TGTGCCAGTAGCCTTTTAAACACAGATACGCAGTATTTT; j_call: TRBJ2-3; clone_size: NA; cdr3_length: 13; d_call: NA; v_call: TRBV19
cdr3_aa: CASSLSVTYGEKLFF; cdr3_nt: TGCGCCAGCAGCTTGAGTGTAACTTATGGTGAAAAACTGTTTTTT; j_call: TRBJ1-4; clone_size: NA; cdr3_length: 15; d_call: NA; v_call: TRBV5-1
cdr3_aa: CASIDDSNYGYTF; cdr3_nt: TGTGCCAGCATTGATGACAGCAACTATGGCTACACCTTC; j_call: TRBJ1-2; clone_size: NA; cdr3_length: 13; d_call: NA; v_call: TRBV2
cdr3_aa: CASSLSAGAPYNEQFF; cdr3_nt: TGTGCCAGCAGTTTATCGGCGGGAGCCCCCTACAATGAGCAGTTCTTC; j_call: TRBJ2-1; clone_size: once; cdr3_length: 16; d_call: TRBD2; v_call: TRBV27
cdr3_aa: CAWSVRTDYEQYF; cdr3_nt: TGTGCCTGGAGTGTACGGACAGACTACGAGCAGTACTTC; j_call: TRBJ2-7; clone_size: NA; cdr3_length: 13; d_call: NA; v_call: TRBV30
cdr3_aa: CASSSWTGWNTGELFF; cdr3_nt: TGTGCCAGTAGTTCCTGGACAGGGTGGAACACCGGGGAGCTGTTTTTT; j_call: TRBJ2-2; clone_size: NA; cdr3_length: 16; d_call: TRBD1; v_call: TRBV19
cdr3_aa: CASSPTGTSGTNNEQFF; cdr3_nt: TGTGCCAGCAGTCCTACCGGGACTAGCGGGACTAACAATGAGCAGTTCTTC; j_call: TRBJ2-1; clone_size: once; cdr3_length: 17; d_call: TRBD2; v_call: TRBV28
cdr3_aa: CASGAQPLEQFF; cdr3_nt: TGTGCCAGCGGAGCCCAACCCCTTGAGCAGTTCTTC; j_call: TRBJ2-1; clone_size: once; cdr3_length: 12; d_call: NA; v_call: TRBV6-6
cdr3_aa: CASSEEGQEEKLFF; cdr3_nt: TGTGCCAGCAGTGAAGAGGGACAGGAGGAAAAACTGTTTTTT; j_call: TRBJ1-4; clone_size: NA; cdr3_length: 14; d_call: TRBD1; v_call: TRBV6-1
cdr3_aa: CASSLRGNNINIQYF; cdr3_nt: TGTGCCAGCAGCTTACGCGGGAATAACATAAACATTCAGTACTTC; j_call: TRBJ2-4; clone_size: NA; cdr3_length: 15; d_call: NA; v_call: TRBV11-2
cdr3_aa: CATSHDTGGGYTF; cdr3_nt: TGTGCCACCAGCCACGACACAGGGGGTGGCTACACCTTC; j_call: TRBJ1-2; clone_size: NA; cdr3_length: 13; d_call: TRBD1; v_call: TRBV15
cdr3_aa: CASSYEAVNYGYTF; cdr3_nt: TGTGCCAGCAGCTACGAAGCGGTTAACTATGGCTACACCTTC; j_call: TRBJ1-2; clone_size: NA; cdr3_length: 14; d_call: NA; v_call: TRBV7-2
cdr3_aa: CASSLGRLAGAYEQYF; cdr3_nt: TGTGCCAGCAGTTTAGGAAGACTAGCGGGAGCCTACGAGCAGTACTTC; j_call: TRBJ2-7; clone_size: NA; cdr3_length: 16; d_call: TRBD2; v_call: TRBV28
cdr3_aa: CASSRRGTSGSGAKNIQYF; cdr3_nt: TGTGCCAGCAGCAGAAGAGGGACTAGCGGGAGCGGGGCCAAAAACATTCAGTACTTC; j_call: TRBJ2-4; clone_size: NA; cdr3_length: 19; d_call: TRBD2; v_call: TRBV27
cdr3_aa: CATSRVRDSIANTGELFF; cdr3_nt: TGTGCCACCAGCAGAGTAAGGGACAGTATCGCGAACACCGGGGAGCTGTTTTTT; j_call: TRBJ2-2; clone_size: NA; cdr3_length: 18; d_call: TRBD1; v_call: TRBV15
cdr3_aa: CASSLGAGGEADTQYF; cdr3_nt: TGCGCCAGCAGCTTGGGGGCAGGGGGCGAGGCAGATACGCAGTATTTT; j_call: TRBJ2-3; clone_size: NA; cdr3_length: 16; d_call: TRBD1; v_call: TRBV5-1
cdr3_aa: CAISESRTGEGGYTF; cdr3_nt: TGTGCCATCAGTGAGTCGAGGACAGGGGAAGGCGGCTACACCTTC; j_call: TRBJ1-2; clone_size: NA; cdr3_length: 15; d_call: TRBD1; v_call: TRBV10-3
cdr3_aa: CASSQREAQSNYGYTF; cdr3_nt: TGCGCCAGCAGCCAACGGGAGGCCCAAAGTAACTATGGCTACACCTTC; j_call: TRBJ1-2; clone_size: NA; cdr3_length: 16; d_call: NA; v_call: TRBV4-1
cdr3_aa: CASSPGLIGTSGRTGELFF; cdr3_nt: TGTGCCAGCTCACCAGGACTTATCGGGACTAGCGGTCGCACCGGGGAGCTGTTTTTT; j_call: TRBJ2-2; clone_size: NA; cdr3_length: 19; d_call: TRBD2; v_call: TRBV18